This TCR beta chain was recorded in a study of blood T cell repertoires in COVID-19. Study background: Acute and convalescent COVID-19 specimens originated in the United States, Italy and Spain. Sample material is recorded as cDNA or gDNA derived from T cells, B-cell-depleted T cells, or PBMCs.

The germline V gene encodes CDR1 ENHRY and CDR2 SYGVKD. The junction had 10 bases not matched to a gene; V was cut back by 3 bases and J by 16 bases. This CDR3 spans 13 amino acids. Repertoires were generated with immunoSEQ multiplex PCR, while TCRdb's copy carries only in-frame clones and drops some. The table lists more than 250,000 clones, roughly four fifths of them singletons, with about 5% in the top ten. This sequence joins TRBV10-3 and TRBJ2-1; 9 nucleotides align to TRBD2. The receptor comes from a man in his forties who had been exposed to COVID-19. What was sequenced was PBMCs or T cells enriched from blood (not recorded which). CDR3 amino acids: CAISDSASGRSFF. CDR3 nucleotides: TGTGCCATCAGTGACTCGGCGAGCGGGAGGTCCTTCTTC.